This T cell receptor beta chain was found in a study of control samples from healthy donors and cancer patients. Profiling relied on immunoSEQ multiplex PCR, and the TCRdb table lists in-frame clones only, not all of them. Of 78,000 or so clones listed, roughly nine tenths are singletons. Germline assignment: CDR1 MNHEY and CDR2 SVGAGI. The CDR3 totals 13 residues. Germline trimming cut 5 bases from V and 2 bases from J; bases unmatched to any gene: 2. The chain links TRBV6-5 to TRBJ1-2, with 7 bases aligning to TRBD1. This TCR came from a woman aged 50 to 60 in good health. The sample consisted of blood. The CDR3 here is CASSPTGNYGYTF. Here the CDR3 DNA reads TGTGCCAGCAGTCCGACAGGGAACTATGGCTACACCTTC.